These 8 T cell receptor beta chains share one sample of origin, sequenced in a study of cytomegalovirus exposure and HLA in healthy donors (TCRdb year 2017). The method was the immunoSEQ multiplex PCR assay. For the multiplex PCR, a mixture combining 60 forward primers for TCR Vbeta segments and 13 reverse primers for TCR Jbeta segments was used. In its TCRdb copy, this immuneACCESS table keeps in-frame sequences only and misses some clones. Where compared with another copy, unresolved V genes explain less than half of these, and the others have no known cause. Across this sample there are approximately 160,000 clones, with 68% seen only once. Jointly, the top ten make up 1.3% to 1.5% of the sample. The specimen sequenced was PBMCs. The source is a man in his fifties in good health and CMV-seronegative.

The sample holds one count of this clone. The genes are TRBV9 and TRBJ2-3; D is unresolved. The V end lost 0 bases, the J end lost 0 bases, and 8 bases lay between the germline ends. The CDR3 has 15 residues. CDR1 and CDR2 from the germline V gene are SGDLS and YYNGEE. CDR3 protein: CASSVVVASTDTQYF. The CDR3 DNA reads as TGTGCCAGCAGCGTAGTCGTAGCTAGCACAGATACGCAGTATTTT.

The chain is built from TRBV18 and TRBJ1-4, with D maybe TRBD1 (6 bases). With 3 bases removed from V and 5 bases from J, the gap between germline ends came to 10 bases. The CDR3 covers 14 residues. Germline values: CDR1 KGHSH, CDR2 LQKENI. The CDR3 region has the DNA TGTGCCAGCTCACCCGACAGGCAAAATGAAAAACTGTTTTTT. Amino acid sequence: CASSPDRQNEKLFF.

This clone occurred a few times. The CDR3 is CASKREGATDTQYF. For the CDR3, the DNA is TGTGCCAGTAAACGCGAAGGGGCCACAGATACGCAGTATTTT. This sequence joins TRBV19 and TRBJ2-3; tentative D call: TRBD1 (5 bases). CDR3 length: 14 amino acids. With 7 bases removed from V and 2 bases from J, the gap between germline ends came to 13 bases. CDR1 and CDR2 from the germline V gene are LNHDA and SQIVND (reference sequence).

The chain couples TRBV28 to TRBJ2-5, with 7 bases fitting TRBD2. Per germline, CDR1 MDHEN and CDR2 SYDVKM. The CDR3 runs 15 residues. J gave up 7 bases and V 7 bases, and 15 bases lay outside the gene matches. CDR3 sequence: CASTRAGRGPGTQYF. The CDR3 DNA reads TGTGCCAGCACCCGGGCGGGGAGGGGCCCAGGGACCCAGTACTTC.

The DNA for the CDR3 is TGTGCCAGCAGCCGAGACAGTAAGGGCGAGCAGTACTTC. It specifies CASSRDSKGEQYF. This chain links TRBV16 with TRBJ2-7, with D possibly TRBD1 on 5 matching bases. Germline V gene data show CDR1 as KGHSY and CDR2 as FQNENV. Trimming cost V 4 bases and J 6 bases, with 13 bases left between them. The CDR3 loop spans 13 amino acids.

This clone was recorded a few times. The chain couples TRBV27 to TRBJ1-1; weak D call: TRBD1 (6 bases). Germline assignment: CDR1 MNHEY and CDR2 SMNVEV (reference sequence). V was cut by 3 bases and J by 11 bases, with 13 bases left in between. CDR3 size: 12 residues. CDR3 residues: CASSFGGREAFF. The CDR3 DNA sequence: TGTGCCAGCAGTTTTGGGGGGCGGGAGGCTTTCTTT.

V usage is TRBV23-1 and J usage is TRBJ1-1; a weak D match, TRBD1 (5 bases). TRBV23-1 is an ORF; its function is uncertain. CDR3 size: 14 residues. The V gene lost 3 bases and the J gene lost 3 bases, with 11 bases spanning the gap. DNA of the CDR3: TGCGCCAGCAGTCACCCGGACATTTACACTGAAGCTTTCTTT. Residues: CASSHPDIYTEAFF.

V and J are TRBV21-1 and TRBJ2-7; the table gives TRBD1 as D, unverified against the DNA. TRBV21-1 is flagged as a pseudogene. The CDR3 consists of 14 residues. CDR3 protein: CASAGQVRSYEQYF. Written as DNA, the CDR3 is TGTGCCAGCGCTGGACAGGTACGTTCCTACGAGCAGTACTTC.